This T cell receptor (beta chain) was profiled in a study of blood T cell repertoires in COVID-19. The overall study: Collection of acute and convalescent COVID-19 samples took place in the United States, Italy and Spain. T cells, B-cell-depleted T cells, or PBMCs provided the cDNA or gDNA that served as material.

How the authors handled the data: The authors estimated nucleated cell counts from reference gene primer amplification. Profiling relied on immunoSEQ multiplex PCR, and the TCRdb table lists in-frame clones only, not all of them. That table is the source of V, J and clone size, and D and trimming were worked out from the DNA. The table shows roughly 79,000 clones, with approximately 90% occurring only once. V was pared by 11 bases and J by 5 bases, with 13 bases of the junction left unmatched. This CDR3 has 15 amino acids. Germline V lookup: CDR1 MDHEN, CDR2 SYDVKM. Sequenced: peripheral blood. This chain links TRBV28 with TRBJ1-5, with TRBD1 matching 9 bases. This sequence was found in a man aged 50 or older with active COVID-19. The CDR3 nucleotides are TGTGCCTCTCTAACCTCGGGACAGGGATATCAGCCCCAGCATTTT. Encoded protein: CASLTSGQGYQPQHF. The full variable domain, in which reference TRBV28 and TRBJ1-5 provide the parts outside the CDR3, is DVKVTQSSRYLVKRTGEKVFLECVQDMDHENMFWYRQDPGLGLRLIYFSYDVKMKEKGDIPEGYSVSREKKERFSLILESASTNQTSMYLCASLTSGQGYQPQHFGDGTRLSIL.